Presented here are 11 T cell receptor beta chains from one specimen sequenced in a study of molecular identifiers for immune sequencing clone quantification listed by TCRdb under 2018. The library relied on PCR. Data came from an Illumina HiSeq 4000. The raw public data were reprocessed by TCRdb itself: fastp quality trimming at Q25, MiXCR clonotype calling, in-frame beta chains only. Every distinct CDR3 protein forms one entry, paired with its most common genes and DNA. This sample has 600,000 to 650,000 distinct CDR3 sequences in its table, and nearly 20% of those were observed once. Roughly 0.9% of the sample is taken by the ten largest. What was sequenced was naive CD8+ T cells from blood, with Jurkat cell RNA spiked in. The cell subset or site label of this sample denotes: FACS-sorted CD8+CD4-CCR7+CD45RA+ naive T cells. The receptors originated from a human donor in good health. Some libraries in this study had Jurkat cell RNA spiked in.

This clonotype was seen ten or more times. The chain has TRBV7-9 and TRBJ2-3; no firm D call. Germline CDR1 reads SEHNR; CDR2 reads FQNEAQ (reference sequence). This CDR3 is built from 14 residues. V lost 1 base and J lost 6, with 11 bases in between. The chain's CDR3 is CASSLVTSPDTQYF. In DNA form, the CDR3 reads TGTGCCAGCAGCTTAGTTACCAGCCCGGATACGCAGTATTTT.

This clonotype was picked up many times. The CDR3 bases are TGTGCCAGCAGTTTATGGTCGGGGAAAAATCAGCCCCAGCATTTT. It translates to CASSLWSGKNQPQHF. The V call is TRBV27, the J call TRBJ1-5; D remains ambiguous. CDR1 MNHEY and CDR2 SMNVEV come from the germline V gene (reference sequence). Trimming removed 1 base from V and 4 bases from J, with 11 bases in between. The CDR3 extends over 15 amino acids.

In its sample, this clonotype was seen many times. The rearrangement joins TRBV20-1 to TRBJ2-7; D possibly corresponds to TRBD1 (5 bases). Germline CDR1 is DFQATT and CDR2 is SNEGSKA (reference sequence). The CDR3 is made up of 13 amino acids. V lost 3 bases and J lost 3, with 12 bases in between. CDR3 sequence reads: CSARPIGDYEQYF. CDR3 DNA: TGCAGTGCTAGGCCAATAGGGGACTACGAGCAGTACTTC.

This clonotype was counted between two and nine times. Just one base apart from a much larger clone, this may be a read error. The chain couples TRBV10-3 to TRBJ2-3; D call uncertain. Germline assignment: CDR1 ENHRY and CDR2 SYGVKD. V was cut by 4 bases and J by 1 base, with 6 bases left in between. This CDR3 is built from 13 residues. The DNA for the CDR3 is TGTGCCATCAGTGTGCCCGGCACAGATACGCAGTATTTT. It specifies CAISVPGTDTQYF.

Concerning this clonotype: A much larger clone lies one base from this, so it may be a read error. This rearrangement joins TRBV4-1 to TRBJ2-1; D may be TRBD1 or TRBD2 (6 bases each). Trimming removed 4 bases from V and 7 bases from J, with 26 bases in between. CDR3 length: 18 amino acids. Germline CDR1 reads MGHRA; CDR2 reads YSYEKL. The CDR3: CASSRFIGGRSIGNEQFF. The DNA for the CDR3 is TGCGCCAGCAGCCGCTTCATTGGGGGGCGAAGCATAGGGAATGAGCAGTTCTTC.

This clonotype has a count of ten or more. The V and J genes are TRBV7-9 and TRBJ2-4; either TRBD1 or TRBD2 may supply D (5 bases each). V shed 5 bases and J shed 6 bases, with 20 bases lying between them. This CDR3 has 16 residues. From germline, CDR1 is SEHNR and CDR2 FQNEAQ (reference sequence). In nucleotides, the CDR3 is TGTGCCAGCAGCACAAGCCTGGGGGTAGATGGAAACATTCAGTACTTC. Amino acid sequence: CASSTSLGVDGNIQYF. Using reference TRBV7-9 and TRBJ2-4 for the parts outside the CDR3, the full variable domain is DTGVSQNPRHKITKRGQNVTFRCDPISEHNRLYWYRQTLGQGPEFLTYFQNEAQLEKSRLLSDRFSAERPKGSFSTLEIQRTEQGDSAMYLCASSTSLGVDGNIQYFGAGTRLSVL.

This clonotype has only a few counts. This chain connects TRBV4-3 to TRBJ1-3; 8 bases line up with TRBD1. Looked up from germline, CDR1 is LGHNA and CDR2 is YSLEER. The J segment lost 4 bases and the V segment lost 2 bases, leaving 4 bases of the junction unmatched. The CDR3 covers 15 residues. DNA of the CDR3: TGCGCCAGCAGCCAAAGCAGGGGGCGAGGAAACACCATATATTTT. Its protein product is CASSQSRGRGNTIYF.

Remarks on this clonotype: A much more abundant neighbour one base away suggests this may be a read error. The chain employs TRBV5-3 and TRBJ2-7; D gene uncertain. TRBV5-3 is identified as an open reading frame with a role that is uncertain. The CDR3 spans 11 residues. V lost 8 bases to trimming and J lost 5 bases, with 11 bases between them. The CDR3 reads CASSRTNEQYF. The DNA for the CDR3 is TGTGCCAGCAGCCGCACCAACGAGCAGTACTTC.

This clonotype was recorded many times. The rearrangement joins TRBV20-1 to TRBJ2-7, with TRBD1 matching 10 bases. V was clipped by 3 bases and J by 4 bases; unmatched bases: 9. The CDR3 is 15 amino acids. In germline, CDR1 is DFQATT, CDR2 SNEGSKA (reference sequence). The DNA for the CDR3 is TGCAGTGCTAGGGATACGAGGACAGGGGGGTACGAGCAGTACTTC. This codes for CSARDTRTGGYEQYF.

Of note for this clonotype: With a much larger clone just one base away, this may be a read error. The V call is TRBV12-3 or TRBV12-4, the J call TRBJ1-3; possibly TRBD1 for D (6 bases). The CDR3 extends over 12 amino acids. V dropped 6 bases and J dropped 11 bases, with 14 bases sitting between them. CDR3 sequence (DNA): TGTGCCAGCAGAACAGGGCTAGACGCCATATATTTT. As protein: CASRTGLDAIYF.

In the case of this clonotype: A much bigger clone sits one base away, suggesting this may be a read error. The CDR3 loop is CASSLGALEAFF. As DNA, the CDR3 is TGTGCCAGCAGTCTGGGGGCTTTGGAAGCTTTCTTT. The chain carries TRBV6-2 or TRBV6-3 and TRBJ1-1; TRBD1 might be the D (6 bases). This CDR3 spans 12 amino acids. Trimming stripped 5 bases from V and 8 bases from J, with 12 bases between. Germline-derived CDR1 and CDR2 are MNHEY and SVGEGT.